The rows below give T cell receptor beta chains drawn from one sample of a study of shared clonotypes between healthy human individuals. Profiled with immunoSEQ multiplex PCR; TCRdb holds only in-frame clones, not every one. Seen here are approximately 1.5 million clones, around 98% observed once, and the top ten hold about 0.45%. Sequencing was performed on naive CD4+ T cells sorted from blood. These receptors were collected from a man aged 25-45 years in good health. Each CDR3 is given with its conserved first and last residue. The D gene is left open where the match is weak. Size is omitted from some rows. Given values are once, few, many or a class for expanded clones.

TRBJ2-7,once,TRBV19,-,TGTGCCAGTAACCACGGACAAGACTCCTACGAGCAGTACTTC,CASNHGQDSYEQYF
TRBJ2-2,-,TRBV28,TRBD2,TGTGCCAGCAGACCTAGCGGGAGGGACACCGGGGAGCTGTTTTTT,CASRPSGRDTGELFF
TRBJ2-1,-,TRBV27,TRBD1,TGTGCCAGCAGTTTCTGGGCGGGACAGGGTGCGAGTGAGCAGTTCTTC,CASSFWAGQGASEQFF
TRBJ2-3,-,TRBV5-1,-,TGCGCCACCAAAAGGGTGCCGGGGGGCACAGATACGCAGTATTTT,CATKRVPGGTDTQYF
TRBJ2-3,-,TRBV15,-,TGTGCCACCAGCAGACTCACAGATACGCAGTATTTT,CATSRLTDTQYF
TRBJ2-5,-,TRBV5-1,-,TGCGCCAGCAGCTTGGCTGGTCGGCAAGAGACCCAGTACTTC,CASSLAGRQETQYF
TRBJ1-5,-,TRBV19,-,TGTGCCAGTAAACGCGGACAGCTAGAGCATCAGCCCCAGCATTTT,CASKRGQLEHQPQHF
TRBJ2-7,-,TRBV6-5,TRBD2,TGTGCCAGCGGGCGGGAGAGAGAGTCCTACGAGCAGTACTTC,CASGRERESYEQYF
TRBJ2-1,-,TRBV28,-,TGTGCCAGCAGGCGTCAGGGGGGTAGCTCCTACAATGAGCAGTTCTTC,CASRRQGGSSYNEQFF
TRBJ2-7,-,TRBV5-8,-,TGTGCCAGCAGTGACTACGAGCAGTACTTC,CASSDYEQYF
TRBJ1-5,-,TRBV7-9,TRBD1,TGTGCCAGCAGCCCCGGGACAGGGGAGTATAGCAATCAGCCCCAGCATTTT,CASSPGTGEYSNQPQHF
TRBJ2-2,-,TRBV7-2,-,TGTGCCAGCAGCTGGGGTAGCGGAAACACCGGGGAGCTGTTTTTT,CASSWGSGNTGELFF
TRBJ2-7,-,TRBV5-1,TRBD1,TGCGCCAGCAGCCCCCGGGACAGGGAAGACGAGCAGTACTTC,CASSPRDREDEQYF
TRBJ1-5,-,TRBV6-4,-,TGTGCCAGCAGTGACTATGATAGCAATCAGCCCCAGCATTTT,CASSDYDSNQPQHF
TRBJ2-2,-,TRBV7-9,TRBD1,TGTGCCAGCAGCTTAAGACAGGGGGCGGCGAACACCGGGGAGCTGTTTTTT,CASSLRQGAANTGELFF
TRBJ2-5,-,TRBV5-4,TRBD1,TGTGCCAGCAGCTTTATTCAGGGGGCAAGGGGGCAAGAGACCCAGTACTTC,CASSFIQGARGQETQYF
TRBJ2-1,-,TRBV9,TRBD2,TGTGCCAGCAGCGAGCCGAACCATCCGGGAGGGACCCACAATGAGCAGTTCTTC,CASSEPNHPGGTHNEQFF
TRBJ1-2,-,TRBV5-1,-,TGCGCCAGCAGCGCACAACTCACGGGGGATGGCTACACCTTC,CASSAQLTGDGYTF
TRBJ2-7,-,TRBV5-4,-,TGTGCCAGCAGCTTTAGCTCCTACGAGCAGTACTTC,CASSFSSYEQYF
TRBJ1-1,-,TRBV29-1,TRBD1,TGCAGCGTTCCAGGGACAGGGAACACTGAAGCTTTCTTT,CSVPGTGNTEAFF
TRBJ2-7,-,TRBV14,TRBD1,TGTGCCAGCAGCCAAGCGGGACAGCTGTCCTACGAGCAGTACTTC,CASSQAGQLSYEQYF
TRBJ2-2,-,TRBV5-1,TRBD2,TGCGCCAGCAGCTTGGATGTTAGCGGGAGGGCCGGGGAGCTGTTTTTT,CASSLDVSGRAGELFF
TRBJ2-1,-,TRBV27,TRBD1,TGTGCCAGCAGCTCAGACAGGGCCAGCAATGAGCAGTTCTTC,CASSSDRASNEQFF
TRBJ2-1,-,TRBV12-5,TRBD2,TGTGCTAGTGGTTTGTTACTAGCGGGAGGCAATGAGCAGTTCTTC,CASGLLLAGGNEQFF
TRBJ2-7,-,TRBV5-4,-,TGTGCCAGCAGCCGATCGGGGGGCGGGTACGAGCAGTACTTC,CASSRSGGGYEQYF
TRBJ2-1,-,TRBV7-9,-,TGTGCCAGCACTTTCGAGAGGGCGGGGCGTAATGAGCAGTTCTTC,CASTFERAGRNEQFF
TRBJ1-1,-,TRBV7-2,-,TGTGCCAGCAGCCAAAGGGGGGACACTGAAGCTTTCTTT,CASSQRGDTEAFF
TRBJ1-2,-,TRBV5-6,TRBD1,TGTGCCAGCAGCTTGCGGACAGGGAACTATAGGGCGGGCTATGGCTACACCTTC,CASSLRTGNYRAGYGYTF
TRBJ2-1,-,TRBV7-2,TRBD2,TGTGCCAGCAGCCCCCGACTAGCGGGACCTCGGGGCAATGAGCAGTTCTTC,CASSPRLAGPRGNEQFF
TRBJ2-7,-,TRBV4-3,TRBD2,TGCGCCAGCAGCCAAGTCCCTAGCGGGACCGGCTACGAGCAGTACTTC,CASSQVPSGTGYEQYF
TRBJ2-2,-,TRBV2,-,TGTGCCAGCAAGGGGCAGTTGGCAACGAACACCGGGGAGCTGTTTTTT,CASKGQLATNTGELFF
TRBJ2-1,-,TRBV10-1,TRBD2,TGCGCCAGCAGTGAAGCTAGCGGGTACTCTCACAATGAGCAGTTCTTC,CASSEASGYSHNEQFF
TRBJ2-7,-,TRBV7-3,TRBD1,TGTGCCAGCAGCCGGACAGGCCTCCGCGACGAGCAGTACTTC,CASSRTGLRDEQYF